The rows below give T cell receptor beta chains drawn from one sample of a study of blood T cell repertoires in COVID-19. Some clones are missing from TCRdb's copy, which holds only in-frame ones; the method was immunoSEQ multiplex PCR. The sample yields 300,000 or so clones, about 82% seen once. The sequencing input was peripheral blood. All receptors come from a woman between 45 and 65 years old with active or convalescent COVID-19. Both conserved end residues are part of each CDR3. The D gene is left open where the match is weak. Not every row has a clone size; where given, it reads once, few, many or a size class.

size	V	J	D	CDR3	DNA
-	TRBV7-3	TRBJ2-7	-	CASSLGRAYEQYF	TGTGCCAGCAGCTTAGGGCGGGCCTACGAGCAGTACTTC
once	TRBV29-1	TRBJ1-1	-	CSVVGGEPWDTEAFF	TGCAGCGTTGTAGGGGGTGAACCCTGGGACACTGAAGCTTTCTTT
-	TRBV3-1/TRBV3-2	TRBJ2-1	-	CASSPSLVYNEQFF	TGTGCCAGCAGCCCATCACTAGTTTACAATGAGCAGTTCTTC
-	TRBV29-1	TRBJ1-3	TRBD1	CSVSGTGISLGNTIYF	TGCAGCGTTTCCGGGACAGGTATCTCTCTGGGAAACACCATATATTTT
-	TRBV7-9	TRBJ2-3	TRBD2	CASSPRTSGDTDTQYF	TGTGCCAGCAGCCCCCGGACTAGCGGGGACACAGATACGCAGTATTTT
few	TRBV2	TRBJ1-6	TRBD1	CASRKGTGGDSPLHF	TGTGCCAGCAGGAAGGGGACAGGGGGCGATTCACCCCTCCACTTT
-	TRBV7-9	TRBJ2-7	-	CASSRDQRPEQYF	TGTGCCAGCAGCCGGGATCAGAGGCCCGAGCAGTACTTC
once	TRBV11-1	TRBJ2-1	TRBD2	CASSTPGGVNEQFF	TGTGCCAGCAGCACCCCGGGGGGAGTCAATGAGCAGTTCTTC
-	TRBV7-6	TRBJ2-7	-	CAGSLERSGISYEQYF	TGTGCCGGCAGCTTAGAGAGGTCAGGGATCTCCTACGAGCAGTACTTC
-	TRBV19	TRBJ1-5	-	CAAGGGGNQPQHF	TGTGCCGCGGGGGGCGGGGGCAATCAGCCCCAGCATTTT
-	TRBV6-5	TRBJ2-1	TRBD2	CASSVTSGRIYEQFF	TGTGCCAGCAGCGTGACTAGCGGGAGGATCTATGAGCAGTTCTTC
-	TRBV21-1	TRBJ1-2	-	CASTRSNRESRYGYTF	TGTGCCAGCACCCGATCGAACAGGGAAAGTAGGTATGGCTACACCTTC
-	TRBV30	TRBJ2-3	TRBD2	CAWRRLAGADTQYF	TGTGCCTGGAGGAGGCTAGCGGGAGCAGATACGCAGTATTTT
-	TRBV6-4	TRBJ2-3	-	CASRSDRTSTDTQYF	TGTGCCAGCAGATCAGACAGGACTAGCACAGATACGCAGTATTTT
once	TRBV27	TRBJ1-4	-	CASSKRENEKLFF	TGTGCCAGCAGTAAAAGGGAGAATGAAAAACTGTTTTTT
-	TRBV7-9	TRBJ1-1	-	CASTLRENTEAFF	TGTGCCAGCACCCTGCGGGAGAACACTGAAGCTTTCTTT
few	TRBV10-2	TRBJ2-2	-	CASDTSNTGELFF	TGCGCCAGCGACACCTCGAACACCGGGGAGCTGTTTTTT
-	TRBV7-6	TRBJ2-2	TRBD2	CASSLRLAGPGNTGELFF	TGTGCCAGCAGCTTAAGACTAGCGGGACCCGGAAACACCGGGGAGCTGTTTTTT
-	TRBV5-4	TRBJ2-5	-	CASSLNGETQYF	TGTGCCAGCAGCTTGAACGGGGAGACCCAGTACTTC
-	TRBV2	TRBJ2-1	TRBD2	CASSSGRENYNEQFF	TGTGCCAGCTCCAGCGGGAGGGAGAACTACAATGAGCAGTTCTTC
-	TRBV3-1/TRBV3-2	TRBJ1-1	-	CASSQSRGRAEAFF	TGTGCCAGCAGCCAATCCAGGGGCAGGGCTGAAGCTTTCTTT
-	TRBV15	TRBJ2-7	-	CATSVGQQRGYEQYF	TGTGCCACCAGCGTAGGACAGCAAAGAGGCTACGAGCAGTACTTC
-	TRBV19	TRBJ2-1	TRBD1	CASSNQLQGILGNEQFF	TGTGCCAGTAGTAACCAGCTACAGGGGATCTTGGGCAATGAGCAGTTCTTC
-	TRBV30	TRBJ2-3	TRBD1	CAIDRGATDTQYF	TGTGCCATTGACAGGGGCGCGACAGATACGCAGTATTTT
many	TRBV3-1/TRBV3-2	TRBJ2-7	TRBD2	CASSPSGSYEQYF	TGTGCCAGCAGCCCTAGCGGATCCTACGAGCAGTACTTC
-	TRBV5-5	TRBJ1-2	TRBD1	CASSSSGGRYGYTF	TGTGCCAGCAGCTCGTCAGGGGGTCGCTATGGCTACACCTTC
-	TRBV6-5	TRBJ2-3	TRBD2	CASYRRTSGTDTQYF	TGTGCCAGCTATAGGAGGACTAGCGGAACAGATACGCAGTATTTT
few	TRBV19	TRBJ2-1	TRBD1	CASSQQGLGFNEQFF	TGTGCCAGTAGCCAACAGGGGTTAGGGTTCAATGAGCAGTTCTTC
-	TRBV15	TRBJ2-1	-	CATSWSRGNPYNEQFF	TGTGCCACCAGCTGGTCCAGGGGCAACCCTTACAATGAGCAGTTCTTC
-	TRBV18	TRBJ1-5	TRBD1	CASAPGQGVDQPQHF	TGTGCCAGCGCTCCGGGACAGGGGGTAGACCAGCCCCAGCATTTT
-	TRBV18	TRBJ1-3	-	CASSPYDRFQNTIYF	TGTGCCAGCTCACCCTACGACAGATTCCAAAACACCATATATTTT
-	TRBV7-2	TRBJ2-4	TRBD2	CASSQAGTSEIQYF	TGTGCCAGCAGCCAGGCGGGGACTAGCGAGATTCAGTACTTC
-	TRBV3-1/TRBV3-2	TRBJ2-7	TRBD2	CASSHGTSGTYEQYF	TGTGCCAGCAGCCACGGGACTAGCGGGACCTACGAGCAGTACTTC
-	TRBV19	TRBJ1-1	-	CASSIFPGTEAFF	TGTGCCAGTAGTATTTTTCCGGGCACTGAAGCTTTCTTT
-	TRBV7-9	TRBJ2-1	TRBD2	CASNNHPRTSSSYNEQFF	TGTGCCAGCAACAACCATCCCCGGACTAGCAGCTCCTACAATGAGCAGTTCTTC
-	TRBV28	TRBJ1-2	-	CAAWRTGGGYTF	TGTGCCGCATGGAGGACCGGCGGGGGCTACACCTTC
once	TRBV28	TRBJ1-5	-	CASSSQEPQHF	TGTGCCAGCAGTTCCCAGGAGCCCCAGCATTTT
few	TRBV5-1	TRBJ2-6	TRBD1	CASSKRDSLSGANVLTF	TGCGCCAGCAGCAAAAGGGACAGCCTCTCTGGGGCCAACGTCCTGACTTTC
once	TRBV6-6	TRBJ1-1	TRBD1	CASSSPRTGNTEAFF	TGTGCCAGCAGTTCCCCAAGGACAGGCAACACTGAAGCTTTCTTT
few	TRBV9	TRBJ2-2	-	CASSVGAGRNTGELFF	TGTGCCAGCAGCGTAGGGGCGGGGAGAAACACCGGGGAGCTGTTTTTT
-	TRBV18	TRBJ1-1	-	CASSPRGGPFNTEAFF	TGTGCCAGCTCACCACGCGGGGGCCCCTTTAACACTGAAGCTTTCTTT